This TCR beta chain was sequenced during a study of T cells after posttransplantation cyclophosphamide. Study results and limitations: Blood and skin or GI T cell repertoires showed limited TRB overlap.

This clone was seen at least ten times. Its antigen is as yet unknown. Sequenced by immunoSEQ multiplex PCR; TCRdb stores in-frame clones only, minus some. The profile covers fewer than 40,000 clones, none occurring a single time. Peripheral blood was collected from the related graft donor on the marrow donation day. This TCR was sampled from a woman between 50 and 59 years old in good health and a related stem cell transplant donor. The sequencing input was PBMCs.

The CDR3 loop is CASSVNREGNTIYF. DNA of the CDR3: TGTGCCAGCAGCGTAAACAGGGAAGGAAACACCATATATTTT. The rearrangement joins TRBV9 to TRBJ1-3; D perhaps matches TRBD1 (6 bases). The germline V gene encodes CDR1 SGDLS and CDR2 YYNGEE. The CDR3 consists of 14 residues. V gave up 1 base and J gave up 4 bases, with 9 bases separating them. The entire variable domain, with the rest obtained from reference TRBV9 and TRBJ1-3, is as follows: DSGVTQTPKHLITATGQRVTLRCSPRSGDLSVYWYQQSLDQGLQFLIQYYNGEERAKGNILERFSAQQFPDLHSELNLSSLELGDSALYFCASSVNREGNTIYFGEGSWLTVV.